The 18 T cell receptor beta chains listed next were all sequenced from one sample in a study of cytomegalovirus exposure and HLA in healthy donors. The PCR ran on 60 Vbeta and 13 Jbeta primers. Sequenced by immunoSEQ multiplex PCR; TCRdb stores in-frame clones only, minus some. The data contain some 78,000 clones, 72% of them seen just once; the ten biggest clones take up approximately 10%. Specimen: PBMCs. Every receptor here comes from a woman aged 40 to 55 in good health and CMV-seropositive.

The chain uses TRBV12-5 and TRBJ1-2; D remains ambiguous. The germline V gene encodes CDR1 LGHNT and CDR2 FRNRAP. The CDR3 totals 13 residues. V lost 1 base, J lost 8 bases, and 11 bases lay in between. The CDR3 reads CASGLETLGGYTF. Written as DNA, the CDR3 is TGTGCTAGTGGTTTGGAAACCCTAGGAGGCTACACCTTC.

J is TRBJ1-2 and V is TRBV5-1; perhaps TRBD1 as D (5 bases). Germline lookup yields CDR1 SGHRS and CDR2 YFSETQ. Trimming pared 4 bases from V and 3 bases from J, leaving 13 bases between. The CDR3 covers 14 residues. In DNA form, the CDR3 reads TGCGCCAGCAGCCCGGGGGGATTGGACTATGGCTACACCTTC. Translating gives CASSPGGLDYGYTF.

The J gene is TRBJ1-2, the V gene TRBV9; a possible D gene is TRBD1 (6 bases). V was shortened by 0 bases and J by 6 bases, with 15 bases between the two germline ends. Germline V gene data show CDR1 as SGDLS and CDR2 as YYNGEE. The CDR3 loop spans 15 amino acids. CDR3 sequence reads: CASSVDRAGVHGYTF. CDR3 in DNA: TGTGCCAGCAGCGTAGACAGGGCCGGAGTGCATGGCTACACCTTC.

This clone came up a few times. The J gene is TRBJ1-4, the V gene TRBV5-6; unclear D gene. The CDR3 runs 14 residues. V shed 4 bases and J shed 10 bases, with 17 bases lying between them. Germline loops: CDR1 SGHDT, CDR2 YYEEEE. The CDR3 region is CASSQQTVEGKLFF. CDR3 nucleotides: TGTGCCAGCAGCCAGCAGACGGTGGAGGGAAAACTGTTTTTT.

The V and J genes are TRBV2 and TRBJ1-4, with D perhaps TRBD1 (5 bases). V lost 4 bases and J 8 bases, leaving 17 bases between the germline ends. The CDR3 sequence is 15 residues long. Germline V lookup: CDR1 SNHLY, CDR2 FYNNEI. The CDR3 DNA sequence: TGTGCCAGCAGTGGTGAAAGGGGTTGGGGCGAAAAACTGTTTTTT. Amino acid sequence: CASSGERGWGEKLFF. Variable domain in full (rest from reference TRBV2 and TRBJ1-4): EPEVTQTPSHQVTQMGQEVILRCVPISNHLYFYWYRQILGQKVEFLVSFYNNEISEKSEIFDDQFSVERPDGSNFTLKIRSTKLEDSAMYFCASSGERGWGEKLFFGSGTQLSVL.

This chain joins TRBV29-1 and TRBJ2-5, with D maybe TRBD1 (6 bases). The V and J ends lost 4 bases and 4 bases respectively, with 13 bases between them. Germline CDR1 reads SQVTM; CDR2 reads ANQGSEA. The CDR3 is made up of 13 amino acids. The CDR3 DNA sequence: TGCAGCGTTGCTGTGGGGGCAAGAGAGACCCAGTACTTC. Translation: CSVAVGARETQYF.

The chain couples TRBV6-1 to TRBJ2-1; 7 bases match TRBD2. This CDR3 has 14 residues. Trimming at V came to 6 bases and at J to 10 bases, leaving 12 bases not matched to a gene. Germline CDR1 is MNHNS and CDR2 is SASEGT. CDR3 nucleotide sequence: TGTGCCAGCAGCCGAGCGGGGCTGCTGGGAGAGCAGTTCTTC. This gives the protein CASSRAGLLGEQFF.

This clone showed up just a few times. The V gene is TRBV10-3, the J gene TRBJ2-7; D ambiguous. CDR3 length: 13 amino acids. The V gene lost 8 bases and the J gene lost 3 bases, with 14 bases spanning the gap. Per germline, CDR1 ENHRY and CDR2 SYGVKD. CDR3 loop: CAIRPQALYEQYF. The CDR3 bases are TGTGCCATCCGCCCCCAGGCCCTCTACGAGCAGTACTTC.

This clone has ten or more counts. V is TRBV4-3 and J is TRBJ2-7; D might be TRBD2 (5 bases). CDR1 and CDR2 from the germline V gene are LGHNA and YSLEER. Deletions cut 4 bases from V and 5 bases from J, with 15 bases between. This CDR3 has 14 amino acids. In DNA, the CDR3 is TGCGCCAGCAGCCGGTGGAGGTCGGATCACGAGCAGTACTTC. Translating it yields CASSRWRSDHEQYF.

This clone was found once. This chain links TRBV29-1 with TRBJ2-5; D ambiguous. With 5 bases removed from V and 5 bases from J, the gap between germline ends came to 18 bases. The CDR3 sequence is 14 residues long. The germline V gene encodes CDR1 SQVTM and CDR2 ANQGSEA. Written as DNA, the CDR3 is TGCAGCGTTTTAACTGGCGGCGTTCTGGAGACCCAGTACTTC. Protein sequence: CSVLTGGVLETQYF. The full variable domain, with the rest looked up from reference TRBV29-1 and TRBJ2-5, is SAVISQKPSRDICQRGTSLTIQCQVDSQVTMMFWYRQQPGQSLTLIATANQGSEATYESGFVIDKFPISRPNLTFSTLTVSNMSPEDSSIYLCSVLTGGVLETQYFGPGTRLLVL.

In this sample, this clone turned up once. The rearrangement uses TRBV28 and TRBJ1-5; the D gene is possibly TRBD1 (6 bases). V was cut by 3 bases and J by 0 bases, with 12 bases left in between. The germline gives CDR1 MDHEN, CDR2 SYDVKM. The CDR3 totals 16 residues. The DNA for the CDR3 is TGTGCCAGCAGTTTTTCCGGGACAAATAGCAATCAGCCCCAGCATTTT. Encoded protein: CASSFSGTNSNQPQHF.

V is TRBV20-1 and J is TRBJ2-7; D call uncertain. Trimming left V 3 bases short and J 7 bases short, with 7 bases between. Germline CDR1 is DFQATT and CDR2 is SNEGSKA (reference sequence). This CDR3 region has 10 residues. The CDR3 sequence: CSASRAEQYF. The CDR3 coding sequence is TGCAGTGCTAGTCGAGCGGAGCAGTACTTC.

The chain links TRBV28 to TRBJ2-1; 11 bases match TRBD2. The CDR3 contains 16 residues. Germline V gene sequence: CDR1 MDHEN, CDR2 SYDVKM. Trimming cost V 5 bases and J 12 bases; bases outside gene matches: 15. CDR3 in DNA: TGTGCCAGCAGTGCTGCTAGCGGGGGGCATAGAATGAGGCAGTTCTTC. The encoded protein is CASSAASGGHRMRQFF.

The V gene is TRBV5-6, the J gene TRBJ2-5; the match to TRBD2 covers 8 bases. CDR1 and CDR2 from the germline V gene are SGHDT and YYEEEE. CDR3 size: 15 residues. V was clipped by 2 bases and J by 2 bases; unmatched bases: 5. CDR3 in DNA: TGTGCCAGCAGCTTAGTCGGGGGGGTTCAAGAGACCCAGTACTTC. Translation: CASSLVGGVQETQYF.

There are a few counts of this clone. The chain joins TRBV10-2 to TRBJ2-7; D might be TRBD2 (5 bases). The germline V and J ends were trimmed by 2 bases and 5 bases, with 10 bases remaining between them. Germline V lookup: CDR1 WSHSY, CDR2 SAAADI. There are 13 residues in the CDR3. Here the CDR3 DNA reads TGCGCCAGCAGTGAGAACGGGAATGACGAGCAGTACTTC. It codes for CASSENGNDEQYF.

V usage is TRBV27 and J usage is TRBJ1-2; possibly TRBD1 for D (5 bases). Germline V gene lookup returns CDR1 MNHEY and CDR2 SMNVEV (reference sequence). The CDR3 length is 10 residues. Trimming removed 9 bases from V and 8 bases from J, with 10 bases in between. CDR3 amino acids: CASGHRGYTF. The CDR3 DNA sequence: TGTGCCAGTGGACACCGGGGCTACACCTTC.

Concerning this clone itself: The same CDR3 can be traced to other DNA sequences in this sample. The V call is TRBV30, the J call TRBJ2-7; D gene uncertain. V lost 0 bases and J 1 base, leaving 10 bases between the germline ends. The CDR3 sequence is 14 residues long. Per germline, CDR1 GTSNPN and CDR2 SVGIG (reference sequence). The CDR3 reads CAWSVGGPSYEQYF. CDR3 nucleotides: TGTGCCTGGAGTGTGGGTGGGCCATCCTACGAGCAGTACTTC.

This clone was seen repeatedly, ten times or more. The CDR3 DNA reads as TGTGCCAGTGCGGCCTCGGGACTAGCGGGAAATGAGCAGTTCTTC. It is translated as CASAASGLAGNEQFF. V usage is TRBV19 and J usage is TRBJ2-1, with 13 nucleotides matching TRBD2. Germline V gives CDR1 LNHDA, CDR2 SQIVND (reference sequence). The CDR3 covers 15 residues. With 8 bases clipped from V and 7 bases from J, the junction kept 8 bases outside the gene matches.